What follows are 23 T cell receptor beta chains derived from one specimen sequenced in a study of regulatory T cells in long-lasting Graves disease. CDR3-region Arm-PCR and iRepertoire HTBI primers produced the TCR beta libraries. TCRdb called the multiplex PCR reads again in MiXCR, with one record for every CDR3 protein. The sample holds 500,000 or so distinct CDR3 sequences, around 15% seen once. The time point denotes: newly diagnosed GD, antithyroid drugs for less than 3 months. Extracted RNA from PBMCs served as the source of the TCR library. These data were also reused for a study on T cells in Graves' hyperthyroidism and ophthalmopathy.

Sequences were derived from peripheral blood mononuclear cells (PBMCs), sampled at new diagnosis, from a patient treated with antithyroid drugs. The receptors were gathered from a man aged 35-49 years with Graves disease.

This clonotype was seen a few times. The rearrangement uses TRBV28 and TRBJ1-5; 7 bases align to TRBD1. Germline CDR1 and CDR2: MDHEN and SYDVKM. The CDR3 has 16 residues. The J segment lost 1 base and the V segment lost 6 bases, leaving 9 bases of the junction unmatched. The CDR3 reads CASREGAGGSNQPQHF. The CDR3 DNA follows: TGTGCCAGCAGGGAGGGGGCGGGAGGGAGCAATCAGCCCCAGCATTTT. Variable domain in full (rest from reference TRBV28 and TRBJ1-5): DVKVTQSSRYLVKRTGEKVFLECVQDMDHENMFWYRQDPGLGLRLIYFSYDVKMKEKGDIPEGYSVSREKKERFSLILESASTNQTSMYLCASREGAGGSNQPQHFGDGTRLSIL.

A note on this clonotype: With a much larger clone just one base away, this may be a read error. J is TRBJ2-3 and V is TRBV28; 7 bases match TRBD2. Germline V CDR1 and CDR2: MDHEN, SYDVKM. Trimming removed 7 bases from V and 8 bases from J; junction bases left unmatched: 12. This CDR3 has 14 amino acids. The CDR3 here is CASKMGGDLGTQYF. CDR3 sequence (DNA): TGTGCCAGCAAAATGGGAGGGGACCTCGGTACGCAGTATTTT.

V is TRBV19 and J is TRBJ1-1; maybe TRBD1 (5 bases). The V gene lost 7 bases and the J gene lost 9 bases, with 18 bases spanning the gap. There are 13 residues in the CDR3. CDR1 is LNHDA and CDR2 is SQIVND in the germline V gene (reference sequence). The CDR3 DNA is TGTGCCAGTATTGAAGGGACCGCTATAAAAGCTTTCTTT. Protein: CASIEGTAIKAFF.

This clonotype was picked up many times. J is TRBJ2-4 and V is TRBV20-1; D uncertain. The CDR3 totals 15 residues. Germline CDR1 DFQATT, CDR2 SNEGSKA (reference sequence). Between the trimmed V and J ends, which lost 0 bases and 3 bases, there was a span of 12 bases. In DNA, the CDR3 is TGCAGTGCTAGAGATCGGTTCCGGAACAAAAACATTCAGTACTTC. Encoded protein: CSARDRFRNKNIQYF.

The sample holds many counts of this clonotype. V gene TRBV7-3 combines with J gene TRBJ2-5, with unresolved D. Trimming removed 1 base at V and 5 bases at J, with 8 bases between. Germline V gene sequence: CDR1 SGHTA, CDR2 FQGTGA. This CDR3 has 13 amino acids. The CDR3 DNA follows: TGTGCCAGCAGCTTAAATCTACGGGAGACCCAGTACTTC. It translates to CASSLNLRETQYF.

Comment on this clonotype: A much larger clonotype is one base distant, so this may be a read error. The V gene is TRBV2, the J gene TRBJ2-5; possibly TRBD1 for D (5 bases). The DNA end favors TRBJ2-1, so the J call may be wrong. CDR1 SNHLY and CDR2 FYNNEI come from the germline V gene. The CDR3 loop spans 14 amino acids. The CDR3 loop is CASSARQGQETQFF. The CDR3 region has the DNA TGTGCCAGCAGTGCTAGGCAGGGCCAAGAGACCCAGTTCTTC.

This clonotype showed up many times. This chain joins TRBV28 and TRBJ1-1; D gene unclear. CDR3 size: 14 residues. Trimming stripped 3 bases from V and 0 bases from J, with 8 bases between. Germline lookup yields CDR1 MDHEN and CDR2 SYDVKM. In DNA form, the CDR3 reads TGTGCCAGCAGTTTTGCCACCATGAACACTGAAGCTTTCTTT. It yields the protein CASSFATMNTEAFF.

CDR3 coding DNA: TGTGCCAGCAGCCCCCGTCGAGCAGGGGGGATAGGAGAGACCCAGTACTTC. Its translation: CASSPRRAGGIGETQYF. The chain links TRBV3-1 to TRBJ2-5, with D possibly matching TRBD1 (7 bases). Germline lookup yields CDR1 LGHDT and CDR2 YNNKEL (reference sequence). The CDR3 spans 17 residues. The ends were cut back, 4 bases at V and 4 bases at J, with 22 bases in the middle.

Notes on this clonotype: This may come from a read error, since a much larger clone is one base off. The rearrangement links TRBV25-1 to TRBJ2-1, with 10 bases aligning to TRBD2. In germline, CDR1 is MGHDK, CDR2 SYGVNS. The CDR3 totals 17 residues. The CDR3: CASSELGASGSRNGQFF. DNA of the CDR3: TGTGCCAGCAGTGAATTGGGGGCTAGCGGGAGTCGGAATGGGCAGTTCTTC.

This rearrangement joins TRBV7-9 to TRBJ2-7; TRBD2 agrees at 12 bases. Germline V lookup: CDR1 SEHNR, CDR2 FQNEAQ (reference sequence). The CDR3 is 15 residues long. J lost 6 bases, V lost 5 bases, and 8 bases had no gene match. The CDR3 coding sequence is TGTGCCAGCAGCACCCTAGCGGGAGGGCCCTCCGAGCAGTACTTC. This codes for CASSTLAGGPSEQYF.

CDR3 DNA sequence: TGTGCCAGCAGCTTCGGGACAGGGGCGAGATCCAATGAGCAGTTCTTC. Translated, it gives CASSFGTGARSNEQFF. V and J are TRBV5-5 and TRBJ2-1; 10 bases align to TRBD1. V was clipped by 2 bases and J by 6 bases; unmatched bases: 8. Per the germline V gene, CDR1 is SGHKS and CDR2 is YYEKEE (reference sequence). CDR3 length equals 16 residues.

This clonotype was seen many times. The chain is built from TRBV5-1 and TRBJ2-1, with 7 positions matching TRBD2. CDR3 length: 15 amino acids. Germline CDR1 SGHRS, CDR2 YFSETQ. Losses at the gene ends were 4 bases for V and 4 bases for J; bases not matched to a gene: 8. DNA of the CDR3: TGCGCCAGCAGCCAAGATAAGCGGGGATACAATGAGCAGTTCTTC. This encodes CASSQDKRGYNEQFF.

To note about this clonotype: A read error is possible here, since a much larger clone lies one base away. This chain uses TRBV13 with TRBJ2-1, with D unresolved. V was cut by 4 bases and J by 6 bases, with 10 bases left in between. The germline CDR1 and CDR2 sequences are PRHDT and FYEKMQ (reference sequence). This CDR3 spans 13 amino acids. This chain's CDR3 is CASSSLSGNEQFF. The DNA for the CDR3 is TGTGCCAGCAGCTCCCTGTCGGGCAATGAGCAGTTCTTC.

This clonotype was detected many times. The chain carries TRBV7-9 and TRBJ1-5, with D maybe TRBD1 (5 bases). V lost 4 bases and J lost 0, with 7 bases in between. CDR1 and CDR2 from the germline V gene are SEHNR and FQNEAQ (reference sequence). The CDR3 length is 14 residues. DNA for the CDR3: TGTGCCAGCAGCTCTGACAGTAGCAATCAGCCCCAGCATTTT. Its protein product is CASSSDSSNQPQHF.

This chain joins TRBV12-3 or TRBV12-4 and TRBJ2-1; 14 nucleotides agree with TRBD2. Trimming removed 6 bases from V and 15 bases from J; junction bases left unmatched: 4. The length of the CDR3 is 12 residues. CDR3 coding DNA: TGTGCCAGCAGCCAAGGACTAGCGGGAGGGTTCTTC. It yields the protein CASSQGLAGGFF.

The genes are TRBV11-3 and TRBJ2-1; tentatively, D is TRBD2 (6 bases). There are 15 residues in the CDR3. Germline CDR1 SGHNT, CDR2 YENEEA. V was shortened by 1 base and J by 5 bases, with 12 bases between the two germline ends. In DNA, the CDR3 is TGTGCCAGCAGCTTAGGAGGGAGGCGGAACAATGAGCAGTTCTTC. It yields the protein CASSLGGRRNNEQFF.

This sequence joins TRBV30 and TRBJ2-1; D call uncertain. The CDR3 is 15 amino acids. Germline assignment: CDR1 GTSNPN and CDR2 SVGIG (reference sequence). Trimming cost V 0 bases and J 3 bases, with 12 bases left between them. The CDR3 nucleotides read TGTGCCTGGAGTGTACAAGAACTAAGCTACAATGAGCAGTTCTTC. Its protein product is CAWSVQELSYNEQFF.

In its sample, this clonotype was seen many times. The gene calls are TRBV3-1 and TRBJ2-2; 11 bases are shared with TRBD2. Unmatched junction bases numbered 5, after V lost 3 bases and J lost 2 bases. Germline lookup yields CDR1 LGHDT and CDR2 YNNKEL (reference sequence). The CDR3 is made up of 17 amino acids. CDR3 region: CASSQTTSGRNTGELFF. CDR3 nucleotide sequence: TGTGCCAGCAGCCAGACTACTAGCGGGAGAAACACCGGGGAGCTGTTTTTT.

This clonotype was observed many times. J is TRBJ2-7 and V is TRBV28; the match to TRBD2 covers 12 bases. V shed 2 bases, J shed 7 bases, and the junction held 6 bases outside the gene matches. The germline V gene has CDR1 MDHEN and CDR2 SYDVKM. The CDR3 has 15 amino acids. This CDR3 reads CASSLGASGREEQYF. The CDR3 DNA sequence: TGTGCCAGCAGTTTAGGGGCTAGCGGGAGGGAAGAGCAGTACTTC.

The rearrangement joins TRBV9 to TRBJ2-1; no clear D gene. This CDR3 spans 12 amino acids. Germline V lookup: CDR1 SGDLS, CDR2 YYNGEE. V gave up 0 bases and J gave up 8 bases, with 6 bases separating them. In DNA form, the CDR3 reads TGTGCCAGCAGCGTAGTTTTCCATGAGCAGTTCTTC. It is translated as CASSVVFHEQFF.

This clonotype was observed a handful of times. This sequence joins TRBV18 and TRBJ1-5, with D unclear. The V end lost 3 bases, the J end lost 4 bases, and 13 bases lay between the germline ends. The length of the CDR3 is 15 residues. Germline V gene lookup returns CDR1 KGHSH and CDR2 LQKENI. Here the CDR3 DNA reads TGTGCCAGCTCACCGACGTTGGGAGAAAATCAGCCCCAGCATTTT. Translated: CASSPTLGENQPQHF.

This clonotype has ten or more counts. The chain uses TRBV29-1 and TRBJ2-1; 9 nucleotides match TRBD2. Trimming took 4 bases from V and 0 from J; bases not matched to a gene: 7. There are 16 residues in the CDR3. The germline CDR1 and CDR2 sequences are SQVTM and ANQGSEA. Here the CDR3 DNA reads TGCAGCGTTGCGCCTAGCGGGACCTTCTCCTACAATGAGCAGTTCTTC. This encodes CSVAPSGTFSYNEQFF.

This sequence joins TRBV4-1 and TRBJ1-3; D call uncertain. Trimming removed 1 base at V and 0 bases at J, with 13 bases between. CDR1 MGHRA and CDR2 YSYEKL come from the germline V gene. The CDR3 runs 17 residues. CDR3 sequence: CASSQGSPESSGNTIYF. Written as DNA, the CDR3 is TGCGCCAGCAGCCAAGGATCCCCAGAGAGCTCTGGAAACACCATATATTTT.